The clone carrying this T cell receptor (beta chain) turned up a few times. The antigen is unknown. This entry is derived from a study of PD-1 blockade in classical Hodgkin lymphoma. Whole-study findings and limits: Only CD4+ TCR diversity, not CD8+, had risen significantly by C4D1. Complete responders' diversity at baseline resembled that of newly diagnosed patients. Newly diagnosed patients were said to have less baseline TCR diversity than healthy donors did. The drivers behind the repertoire differences, possibly disease activity or prior therapy, remain undefined.

Libraries were prepared by immunoSEQ multiplex PCR; TCRdb keeps only in-frame clonotypes and omits some of them. The table shows around 91,000 clones, with 81% occurring only once. Germline V gene lookup returns CDR1 MNHNY and CDR2 SVGAGI (reference sequence). V gave up 6 bases and J gave up 4 bases, with 17 bases separating them. This CDR3 is built from 15 residues. Brentuximab vedotin exposure varied, and every patient relapsed after autologous stem cell transplantation. This sequence joins TRBV6-6 and TRBJ2-3; TRBD2 might be the D (6 bases). The material was peripheral blood mononuclear cells (PBMCs), obtained before the second cycle of nivolumab. The TCR sequence derives from a human donor with classical Hodgkin lymphoma. The CDR3 DNA reads as TGTGCCAGCAGCCCCCGGGGAGGTGGCGCAGATACGCAGTATTTT. The encoded protein is CASSPRGGGADTQYF.